This T cell receptor beta chain was sequenced in a study of blood T cell repertoires in COVID-19. Across the study: Acute and convalescent COVID-19 specimens originated in the United States, Italy and Spain.

The method was immunoSEQ multiplex PCR; TCRdb's version includes in-frame clones alone and lacks a portion of them. This sample has 150,000 to 170,000 clones; just under 85% occur once, and the top ten carry about 29%. This CDR3 is 14 amino acids long. From germline, CDR1 is SGHTS and CDR2 YDEGEE. As regards this clone: Sequence at one end of the junction differs from germline and may be a read error.

The sequencing sample was made of peripheral blood. The V call is TRBV5-8, the J call TRBJ1-5; 7 bases align to TRBD1. The TCR comes from a woman aged 55-70 years with acute or convalescent COVID-19. The CDR3 here is CASSLDRIGQPQHF. The CDR3, as DNA: TGTGCCAGCAGTTTGGACAGGATTGGTCAGCCCCAGCATTTT.